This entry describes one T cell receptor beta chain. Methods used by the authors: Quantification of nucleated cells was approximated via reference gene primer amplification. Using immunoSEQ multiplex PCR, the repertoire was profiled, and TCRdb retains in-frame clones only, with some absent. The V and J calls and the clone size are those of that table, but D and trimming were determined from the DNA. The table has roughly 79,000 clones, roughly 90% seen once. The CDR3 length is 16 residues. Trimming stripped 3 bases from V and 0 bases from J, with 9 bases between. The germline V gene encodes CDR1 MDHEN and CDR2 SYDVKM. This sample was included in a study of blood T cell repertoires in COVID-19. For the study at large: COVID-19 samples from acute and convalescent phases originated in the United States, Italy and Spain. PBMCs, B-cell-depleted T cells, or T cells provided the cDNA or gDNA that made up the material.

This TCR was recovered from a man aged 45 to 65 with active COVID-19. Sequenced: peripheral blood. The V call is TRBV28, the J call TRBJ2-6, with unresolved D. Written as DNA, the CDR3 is TGTGCCAGCAGTTTCGACCGACACTCTGGGGCCAACGTCCTGACTTTC. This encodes CASSFDRHSGANVLTF.